This is a list of T cell receptor beta chains from one sample in a study of human T cells and chemical hapten exposure. TCRdb itself ran the RACE reads through MiXCR, one entry per CDR3 protein. The profile shows tens of thousands of distinct CDR3 sequences, about 7% of them singletons. Sequencing was performed on whole blood, taken in connection with sensitization to the hapten diphenylcyclopropenone (DPC). The source is a woman aged 25 to 39 with alopecia areata. Some clones in this sample may be carry-over from other donors' samples. Each CDR3 is given with its conserved first and last residue. Fields, in order: D gene, J gene, clone size, V gene, CDR3 protein, CDR3 DNA. A D gene is named only where the DNA matches it firmly. For some rows the clone size is stated as once, few or many, or as a class when expanded; others skip it.

d_gene: TRBD1
j_gene: TRBJ1-1
abundance: -
v_gene: TRBV4-2
CDR3aa: CASTNRPGQGMNTEAFF
CDR3nt: TGTGCCAGCACCAATCGCCCGGGACAGGGGATGAACACTGAAGCTTTCTTT

d_gene: -
j_gene: TRBJ2-2
abundance: many
v_gene: TRBV18
CDR3aa: CASDYVGELFF
CDR3nt: TGTGCCAGCGATTACGTCGGGGAGCTGTTTTTT

d_gene: TRBD1
j_gene: TRBJ2-7
abundance: many
v_gene: TRBV20-1
CDR3aa: CSAIGGQGTYEQYF
CDR3nt: TGCAGTGCTATCGGAGGACAGGGGACCTACGAGCAGTACTTC

d_gene: TRBD1
j_gene: TRBJ1-1
abundance: many
v_gene: TRBV29-1
CDR3aa: CSVEDLRGGRSEAFF
CDR3nt: TGCAGCGTTGAAGATCTGAGAGGGGGCAGGTCAGAAGCTTTCTTT

d_gene: -
j_gene: TRBJ1-1
abundance: many
v_gene: TRBV3-1
CDR3aa: CASSQTSEAFF
CDR3nt: TGTGCCAGCAGCCAAACGTCTGAAGCTTTCTTT

d_gene: -
j_gene: TRBJ1-1
abundance: many
v_gene: TRBV5-1
CDR3aa: CASSFTGGYRLTEAFF
CDR3nt: TGCGCCAGCAGCTTTACGGGGGGCTACAGGCTCACTGAAGCTTTCTTT

d_gene: -
j_gene: TRBJ1-1
abundance: many
v_gene: TRBV12-3/TRBV12-4
CDR3aa: CASSFGMTYRFAEAFF
CDR3nt: TGTGCCAGCAGTTTTGGTATGACGTACAGATTTGCGGAAGCTTTCTTT

d_gene: -
j_gene: TRBJ2-6
abundance: -
v_gene: TRBV20-1
CDR3aa: CSARENWAGGANVLTF
CDR3nt: TGCAGTGCTAGAGAGAACTGGGCGGGGGGGGCCAACGTCCTGACTTTC

d_gene: TRBD2
j_gene: TRBJ2-1
abundance: many
v_gene: TRBV5-1
CDR3aa: CASSLAGSSYNEQFF
CDR3nt: TGCGCCAGCAGCTTAGCGGGGAGCTCCTACAATGAGCAGTTCTTC

d_gene: -
j_gene: TRBJ1-5
abundance: many
v_gene: TRBV12-3/TRBV12-4
CDR3aa: CASSQGESNQPQHF
CDR3nt: TGTGCCAGCAGCCAGGGAGAGAGCAATCAGCCCCAGCATTTT

d_gene: TRBD1
j_gene: TRBJ1-1
abundance: many
v_gene: TRBV5-1
CDR3aa: CASSLSGGAEAFF
CDR3nt: TGCGCCAGCAGCTTGTCAGGGGGCGCTGAAGCTTTCTTT

d_gene: TRBD1
j_gene: TRBJ1-1
abundance: -
v_gene: TRBV29-1
CDR3aa: CSVLGQVGGDTEAFF
CDR3nt: TGCAGCGTTCTAGGACAGGTCGGTGGGGACACTGAAGCTTTCTTT

d_gene: TRBD1
j_gene: TRBJ2-3
abundance: many
v_gene: TRBV3-1
CDR3aa: CASSQGQTPTDTQYF
CDR3nt: TGTGCCAGCAGCCAGGGACAGACGCCCACAGATACGCAGTATTTT

d_gene: -
j_gene: TRBJ2-1
abundance: many
v_gene: TRBV5-5
CDR3aa: CASSHGRVGADEQFF
CDR3nt: TGTGCCAGCAGCCATGGCAGGGTTGGAGCGGATGAGCAGTTCTTC

d_gene: -
j_gene: TRBJ1-1
abundance: many
v_gene: TRBV27
CDR3aa: CASSTKANTEAFF
CDR3nt: TGTGCCAGCAGTACCAAAGCGAACACTGAAGCTTTCTTT

d_gene: -
j_gene: TRBJ2-7
abundance: many
v_gene: TRBV5-5
CDR3aa: CASSLEFDTYEQYF
CDR3nt: TGTGCCAGCAGCTTGGAGTTCGATACCTACGAGCAGTACTTC

d_gene: -
j_gene: TRBJ1-5
abundance: many
v_gene: TRBV3-1
CDR3aa: CASSQSRRINQPQHF
CDR3nt: TGTGCCAGCAGCCAATCTCGGCGGATCAATCAGCCCCAGCATTTT

d_gene: TRBD1
j_gene: TRBJ1-1
abundance: -
v_gene: TRBV6-1
CDR3aa: CASSYTGAGTEAFF
CDR3nt: TGTGCCAGCAGTTATACAGGGGCGGGCACTGAAGCTTTCTTT

d_gene: -
j_gene: TRBJ1-2
abundance: many
v_gene: TRBV5-6
CDR3aa: CASSLASRTANYGYTF
CDR3nt: TGTGCCAGCAGCCTGGCTTCTAGGACAGCTAACTATGGCTACACCTTC

d_gene: TRBD1
j_gene: TRBJ2-1
abundance: many
v_gene: TRBV12-3/TRBV12-4
CDR3aa: CASSYRGWSYNEQFF
CDR3nt: TGTGCCAGCAGTTACAGGGGGTGGTCTTACAATGAGCAGTTCTTC

d_gene: TRBD1
j_gene: TRBJ1-5
abundance: few
v_gene: TRBV6-6
CDR3aa: CASSYTGDSNQPQHF
CDR3nt: TGTGCCAGCAGTTACACAGGGGATAGCAATCAGCCCCAGCATTTT

d_gene: -
j_gene: TRBJ1-6
abundance: -
v_gene: TRBV30
CDR3aa: CAWSVASYNSPLHF
CDR3nt: TGTGCCTGGAGTGTGGCCTCCTATAATTCACCCCTCCACTTT

d_gene: TRBD1
j_gene: TRBJ2-1
abundance: few
v_gene: TRBV4-2
CDR3aa: CASSHPGDREGDEQFF
CDR3nt: TGTGCCAGCAGCCATCCCGGGGACAGGGAAGGCGATGAGCAGTTCTTC

d_gene: TRBD1
j_gene: TRBJ2-7
abundance: many
v_gene: TRBV7-9
CDR3aa: CASSRPTGDLYEQYF
CDR3nt: TGTGCCAGCAGCCGACCCACAGGGGACCTCTACGAGCAGTACTTC

d_gene: -
j_gene: TRBJ1-1
abundance: many
v_gene: TRBV2
CDR3aa: CASRGGQGTEAFF
CDR3nt: TGTGCCAGCAGGGGAGGTCAAGGGACTGAAGCTTTCTTT

d_gene: -
j_gene: TRBJ2-1
abundance: many
v_gene: TRBV11-2
CDR3aa: CASSLVPSHEQFF
CDR3nt: TGTGCCAGCAGCTTAGTCCCCAGTCATGAGCAGTTCTTC

d_gene: -
j_gene: TRBJ2-7
abundance: many
v_gene: TRBV7-9
CDR3aa: CASSPDMDRTSYEQYF
CDR3nt: TGTGCCAGCAGCCCCGATATGGACAGAACTTCCTACGAGCAGTACTTC

d_gene: TRBD1
j_gene: TRBJ2-1
abundance: many
v_gene: TRBV29-1
CDR3aa: CSVRTGIASSEQFF
CDR3nt: TGCAGCGTTCGGACAGGGATAGCGAGCAGTGAGCAGTTCTTC